Presented here are 25 T cell receptor beta chains from one specimen sequenced in a study of blood T cell repertoires in COVID-19 (dated by TCRdb to the early 2020s). The library was obtained by the immunoSEQ multiplex PCR assay. The table was pulled from immuneACCESS by TCRdb, which kept in-frame rearrangements only. Such tables lose some clones; where checked, under half of the loss comes from unresolved V genes, and the rest has no known cause. The table for this sample lists about 120,000 clones; 79% of them were counted only once. The top ten constitute around 4.1% of the sample. What was sequenced was peripheral blood. These receptors all come from a woman older than 75 with acute or convalescent COVID-19.

The rearrangement links TRBV7-2 to TRBJ2-5, with TRBD2 matching 11 bases. V gave up 3 bases and J gave up 4 bases; unmatched junction bases: 1. Germline lookup yields CDR1 SGHTA and CDR2 FQGNSA. The CDR3 loop spans 14 amino acids. DNA for the CDR3: TGTGCCAGCAGCTTTGGGACTAGCGGAGAGACCCAGTACTTC. This translates into CASSFGTSGETQYF.

The CDR3 protein is CASTREGRSGNTIYF. In DNA, the CDR3 is TGTGCCAGCACCCGGGAGGGGCGGTCTGGAAACACCATATATTTT. This chain uses TRBV2 with TRBJ1-3, with D perhaps TRBD1 (5 bases). The ends were cut back, 7 bases at V and 1 base at J, with 14 bases in the middle. Germline V lookup: CDR1 SNHLY, CDR2 FYNNEI. This CDR3 has 15 residues.

This clone was picked up a small number of times. The chain is built from TRBV19 and TRBJ1-5; TRBD1 aligns across 7 bases. V shed 7 bases and J 0 bases; nucleotides not matched to a gene: 15. Germline CDR1 and CDR2: LNHDA and SQIVND (reference sequence). The CDR3 length is 18 residues. CDR3 protein: CASTQGGGRGSSNQPQHF. CDR3 DNA sequence: TGTGCCAGTACCCAAGGGGGAGGCAGGGGGAGTAGCAATCAGCCCCAGCATTTT.

The chain is built from TRBV13 and TRBJ2-2, with D tentatively TRBD1 (5 bases). V lost 7 bases and J lost 0, with 12 bases in between. The CDR3 sequence is 15 residues long. In germline, CDR1 is PRHDT, CDR2 FYEKMQ (reference sequence). The CDR3 sequence: CASNLDNANTGELFF. The CDR3 DNA reads TGTGCCAGCAACCTGGACAACGCGAACACCGGGGAGCTGTTTTTT.

Comments on this clone: Other DNA sequences in this specimen translate into the identical CDR3. J is TRBJ2-7 and V is TRBV28, with 12 bases that match TRBD2. This CDR3 contains 15 residues. Germline CDR1 and CDR2: MDHEN and SYDVKM. V shed 5 bases and J 2 bases; nucleotides not matched to a gene: 4. Here the CDR3 reads CASSLGLAGTYEQYF. Written as DNA, the CDR3 is TGTGCCAGCAGTCTGGGACTAGCGGGTACCTACGAGCAGTACTTC.

The chain employs TRBV7-2 and TRBJ1-3; no reliable D call. V dropped 2 bases and J dropped 0 bases, with 5 bases sitting between them. The germline V gene has CDR1 SGHTA and CDR2 FQGNSA. The CDR3 loop spans 14 amino acids. The CDR3: CASSLQNSGNTIYF. The CDR3 region has the DNA TGTGCCAGCAGCTTACAGAACTCTGGAAACACCATATATTTT.

The rearrangement links TRBV7-8 to TRBJ1-2; the match to TRBD1 covers 9 bases. V lost 5 bases and J lost 7; bases outside the gene matches: 17. The CDR3 is 17 amino acids. Germline-derived CDR1 and CDR2 are SGHVS and FQNEAQ. CDR3 residues: CASSPPLFTGGAGGYTF. CDR3 sequence (DNA): TGTGCCAGCAGCCCACCGTTATTTACAGGGGGCGCGGGTGGCTACACCTTC.

V and J are TRBV29-1 and TRBJ2-5; possibly TRBD1 or TRBD2 for D (5 bases each). The CDR3 runs to 13 residues. The ends were cut back, 7 bases at V and 2 bases at J, with 14 bases in the middle. Germline CDR1 SQVTM, CDR2 ANQGSEA. CDR3 amino acids: CSAGQSGQETQYF. CDR3 coding DNA: TGCAGCGCGGGGCAGAGCGGACAAGAGACCCAGTACTTC.

This rearrangement joins TRBV28 to TRBJ2-1; 8 nucleotides match TRBD1. The length of the CDR3 is 15 residues. Germline V gene data show CDR1 as MDHEN and CDR2 as SYDVKM. V was clipped by 2 bases and J by 2 bases; unmatched bases: 2. In DNA, the CDR3 is TGTGCCAGCAGTTTAAACAGGGGGACCTACAATGAGCAGTTCTTC. Translating it yields CASSLNRGTYNEQFF.

This clone was seen just once. The CDR3 protein is CASSLMSRADYGYTF. DNA for the CDR3: TGTGCCAGCAGCTTAATGTCCAGGGCGGACTATGGCTACACCTTC. The gene calls are TRBV7-9 and TRBJ1-2; possibly TRBD1 for D (5 bases). Trimming took off 2 bases at V and 3 bases at J, with 13 bases between the two ends. The CDR3 spans 15 residues. The germline CDR1 and CDR2 sequences are SEHNR and FQNEAQ (reference sequence).

This chain links TRBV11-2 with TRBJ1-4; 10 nucleotides line up with TRBD1. The J segment lost 8 bases and the V segment lost 4 bases, leaving 4 bases of the junction unmatched. Germline V gene data show CDR1 as SGHAT and CDR2 as FQNNGV. The CDR3 is 14 amino acids. As DNA, the CDR3 is TGTGCCAGCAGCTCCGGGACAGGGGCCGAAAAACTGTTTTTT. Amino acids: CASSSGTGAEKLFF.

The chain couples TRBV7-9 to TRBJ1-6, with 7 bases aligning to TRBD1. Looked up from germline, CDR1 is SEHNR and CDR2 is FQNEAQ (reference sequence). CDR3 size: 13 residues. The V and J ends lost 9 bases and 5 bases, in that order; junction bases with no gene match: 4. The CDR3 DNA is TGTGCCAGTTCAGGGGGGAATAATTCACCCCTCCACTTT. The encoded protein is CASSGGNNSPLHF.

The genes are TRBV24-1 and TRBJ2-3; weak D call: TRBD1 (5 bases). V lost 4 bases to trimming and J lost 8 bases, with 12 bases between them. There are 13 residues in the CDR3. Germline assignment: CDR1 KGHDR and CDR2 SFDVKD. CDR3 protein: CATSDPRVPTQYF. DNA for the CDR3: TGTGCCACCAGTGACCCCAGGGTTCCTACGCAGTATTTT.

The rearrangement joins TRBV7-2 to TRBJ1-5, with D unclear. The CDR3 is 15 amino acids. Germline V gene sequence: CDR1 SGHTA, CDR2 FQGNSA. V was shortened by 5 bases and J by 0 bases, with 11 bases between the two germline ends. CDR3: CASSPDTGSNQPQHF. CDR3 nucleotides: TGTGCCAGCAGCCCCGACACCGGTAGCAATCAGCCCCAGCATTTT.

The gene calls are TRBV6-5 and TRBJ2-5, with 9 positions matching TRBD2. CDR1 is MNHEY and CDR2 is SVGAGI in the germline V gene. CDR3 size: 14 residues. The DNA of the CDR3 is TGTACTGGGCGGCCTAGCGGGAACCAAGAGACCCAGTACTTC. This sequence encodes CTGRPSGNQETQYF.

The chain has TRBV6-1 and TRBJ2-1; D unresolved. Deletions cut 2 bases from V and 10 bases from J, with 12 bases between. This CDR3 has 13 amino acids. Per the germline V gene, CDR1 is MNHNS and CDR2 is SASEGT. CDR3 amino acids: CASSESVYPEQFF. The CDR3 coding sequence is TGTGCCAGCAGTGAATCGGTGTACCCGGAGCAGTTCTTC.

This clone was found once. The V gene is TRBV10-3, the J gene TRBJ1-1; unclear D gene. CDR1 and CDR2 from the germline V gene are ENHRY and SYGVKD. Trimming shortened V by 6 bases and J by 2 bases, and 16 bases separated the two germline ends. This CDR3 spans 15 amino acids. CDR3 in amino acids: CAISEQPSTNTEAFF. The CDR3 nucleotides are TGTGCCATCAGCGAACAGCCATCGACCAACACTGAAGCTTTCTTT.

The rearrangement links TRBV29-1 to TRBJ1-2; 8 nucleotides agree with TRBD1. The CDR3 sequence is 12 residues long. Germline V gene sequence: CDR1 SQVTM, CDR2 ANQGSEA. V was pared by 7 bases and J by 4 bases, with 5 bases of the junction left unmatched. CDR3 nucleotides: TGCAGCGGGAGCGGACAGGGCTATGGCTACACCTTC. It translates to CSGSGQGYGYTF. Combining the CDR3 with reference TRBV29-1 and TRBJ1-2 gives the whole variable domain SAVISQKPSRDICQRGTSLTIQCQVDSQVTMMFWYRQQPGQSLTLIATANQGSEATYESGFVIDKFPISRPNLTFSTLTVSNMSPEDSSIYLCSGSGQGYGYTFGSGTRLTVV.

The chain links TRBV5-1 to TRBJ1-3; D gene ambiguous. V was pared by 4 bases and J by 0 bases, with 8 bases between. CDR3 length: 14 amino acids. CDR1 is SGHRS and CDR2 is YFSETQ in the germline V gene. CDR3 protein: CASSPLNSGNTIYF. For the CDR3, the DNA is TGCGCCAGCAGCCCGCTAAACTCTGGAAACACCATATATTTT.

This sequence joins TRBV2 and TRBJ2-2; TRBD2 matches at 15 bases. After removal of 6 bases from V and 2 bases from J, the junction contained 7 bases not matched to a gene. The CDR3 has 18 residues. CDR1 is SNHLY and CDR2 is FYNNEI in the germline V gene. CDR3 sequence: CASRFGLAGGPNTGELFF. The CDR3 DNA reads TGTGCCAGCAGATTCGGACTAGCGGGAGGGCCCAACACCGGGGAGCTGTTTTTT.

J is TRBJ1-2 and V is TRBV3-1 (or the pseudogene TRBV3-2); D perhaps matches TRBD1 (5 bases). There are 14 residues in the CDR3. The V and J ends lost 2 bases and 2 bases respectively, with 9 bases between them. Germline V gives CDR1 LGHDT, CDR2 YNNKEL (reference sequence). The CDR3: CASSQFGGNYGYTF. DNA of the CDR3: TGTGCCAGCAGCCAATTTGGGGGGAACTATGGCTACACCTTC.

The chain joins TRBV19 to TRBJ2-1, with D tentatively TRBD2 (7 bases). Germline-derived CDR1 and CDR2 are LNHDA and SQIVND (reference sequence). This CDR3 has 15 residues. V lost 3 bases, J lost 3 bases, and 12 bases lay in between. CDR3 bases: TGTGCCAGTAGTATGTCGGGGGGCCGCTACAATGAGCAGTTCTTC. Translating it yields CASSMSGGRYNEQFF.

V is TRBV11-2 and J is TRBJ2-7; 7 bases line up with TRBD1. CDR3 length equals 15 residues. Germline values: CDR1 SGHAT, CDR2 FQNNGV. Germline trimming cut 6 bases from V and 2 bases from J; bases unmatched to any gene: 10. CDR3 coding DNA: TGTGCCAGCAGTACTGCGACAGGGACCCCCTACGAGCAGTACTTC. Its translation is CASSTATGTPYEQYF.

This rearrangement joins TRBV4-1 to TRBJ2-5; 9 nucleotides agree with TRBD1. CDR3 length: 16 amino acids. The V gene end was trimmed by 2 bases and the J gene end by 1 base; junction bases not matched to a gene: 5. Germline V gene lookup returns CDR1 MGHRA and CDR2 YSYEKL. CDR3 amino acids: CASSQLQQGAQETQYF. CDR3 DNA sequence: TGCGCCAGCAGCCAACTCCAACAGGGGGCCCAAGAGACCCAGTACTTC.

This sequence joins TRBV2 and TRBJ1-2; D not certain. CDR3 size: 14 residues. Per the germline V gene, CDR1 is SNHLY and CDR2 is FYNNEI. Trimming cost V 4 bases and J 6 bases, with 15 bases left between them. CDR3 sequence: CASSASSGLNGYTF. CDR3 coding DNA: TGTGCCAGCAGTGCGTCATCCGGACTGAATGGCTACACCTTC.